These T cell receptor beta chains were read from a single sample in a study of CD8+ T cells in alopecia areata. Here immunoSEQ multiplex PCR was the method, and the copy in TCRdb shows in-frame clones only, minus some. The profile shows under 110,000 clones, 55% to 70% of them singletons. Specimen: CD8+ T cells sorted from blood, collected at roughly week 55, from a patient treated with tofacitinib. These TCRs come from a human donor with alopecia areata. CDR3s include the opening cysteine and the closing phenylalanine or tryptophan. The D gene is left open where the match is weak. Some rows have no size entry. The others give once, few or many, or a class for an expanded clone.

V	J	D	length	size	CDR3	DNA
TRBV30	TRBJ1-1	NA	12	NA	CAWGPLNTEAFF	TGTGCCTGGGGTCCGCTGAACACTGAAGCTTTCTTT
TRBV19	TRBJ2-5	NA	12	once	CASSIGDETQYF	TGTGCCAGTAGTATTGGGGACGAGACCCAGTACTTC
TRBV27	TRBJ2-7	NA	14	NA	CATSIRGPINEQYF	TGTGCCACATCGATACGGGGCCCTATCAACGAGCAGTACTTC
TRBV2	TRBJ2-2	NA	14	NA	CASAQHPGDGELFF	TGTGCCAGCGCACAGCACCCAGGGGACGGGGAGCTGTTTTTT
TRBV19	TRBJ1-6	NA	14	NA	CASSIYPGSSPLHF	TGTGCCAGTAGTATTTATCCGGGGTCCTCACCCCTCCACTTT
TRBV7-2	TRBJ2-3	NA	15	NA	CASSVPGRPTDTQYF	TGTGCCAGCAGCGTACCGGGACGCCCCACAGATACGCAGTATTTT
TRBV6-4	TRBJ1-2	NA	15	NA	CASSDSLRGGKGYTF	TGTGCCAGCAGTGACTCCCTACGCGGGGGAAAGGGCTACACCTTC
TRBV7-9	TRBJ1-6	NA	12	few	CASSLGNSPLHF	TGTGCCAGCAGCTTAGGGAATTCACCCCTCCACTTT
TRBV2	TRBJ2-5	NA	14	NA	CASSKSPGTKTQYF	TGTGCCAGCTCCAAGTCGCCGGGGACAAAGACCCAGTACTTC
TRBV29-1	TRBJ2-7	NA	13	NA	CSVVGGSQGEQYF	TGCAGCGTTGTAGGGGGATCCCAGGGTGAGCAGTACTTC
TRBV28	TRBJ2-5	NA	15	few	CASSFRRGRGETQYF	TGTGCCAGCAGTTTTCGCAGGGGACGGGGGGAGACCCAGTACTTC
TRBV5-1	TRBJ1-1	NA	14	once	CASSLKGMNTEAFF	TGCGCCAGCAGCTTGAAGGGTATGAACACTGAAGCTTTCTTT
TRBV7-8	TRBJ1-2	TRBD1	20	NA	CASSFRGGTGGIPSYYGYTF	TGTGCCAGCAGCTTTCGGGGTGGGACAGGGGGCATCCCCTCGTACTATGGCTACACCTTC
TRBV4-1	TRBJ2-1	NA	19	few	CASSPYLDQQRVSYNEQFF	TGCGCCAGCAGCCCGTATTTAGACCAACAAAGGGTCTCCTACAATGAGCAGTTCTTC
TRBV7-9	TRBJ2-5	NA	19	NA	CASSPPLVAYRENQETQYF	TGTGCCAGCAGCCCCCCTCTTGTGGCTTATAGGGAAAACCAAGAGACCCAGTACTTC
TRBV7-2	TRBJ2-2	NA	15	NA	CASSPRRTYTGELFF	TGTGCCAGCAGCCCCAGGAGAACCTACACCGGGGAGCTGTTTTTT
TRBV27	TRBJ2-7	TRBD2	14	NA	CASSETGGLNEQYF	TGTGCCAGCAGTGAGACGGGGGGGCTCAACGAGCAGTACTTC
TRBV4-1	TRBJ1-1	NA	13	few	CASSDDGNTEAFF	TGCGCCAGCAGTGATGACGGGAACACTGAAGCTTTCTTT
TRBV11-2	TRBJ1-1	NA	13	NA	CASSQGFATEAFF	TGTGCCAGCAGTCAGGGTTTTGCCACTGAAGCTTTCTTT
TRBV27	TRBJ1-5	NA	16	NA	CASSPVVVTGNQPQHF	TGTGCCAGCAGCCCAGTTGTGGTCACAGGGAATCAGCCCCAGCATTTT
TRBV2	TRBJ1-1	NA	13	NA	CASIGTGITEAFF	TGTGCCAGCATTGGTACAGGGATCACTGAAGCTTTCTTT
TRBV2	TRBJ1-5	TRBD1	17	few	CASSEPLGQGGNQPQHF	TGTGCCAGCAGTGAACCCCTTGGACAGGGTGGCAATCAGCCCCAGCATTTT
TRBV2	TRBJ2-1	NA	13	NA	CASVAPTGDEQFF	TGTGCCAGCGTAGCGCCCACCGGGGATGAGCAGTTCTTC
TRBV19	TRBJ2-3	NA	10	once	CASRTNTQYF	TGTGCCAGTAGGACAAATACGCAGTATTTT
TRBV28	TRBJ2-5	TRBD2	16	NA	CASSLTSGGAKETQYF	TGTGCCAGCAGTTTGACTAGCGGGGGGGCAAAAGAGACCCAGTACTTC
TRBV5-1	TRBJ2-1	TRBD1	16	NA	CASSLGGDRGLDEQFF	TGCGCCAGCAGCTTGGGCGGGGACAGGGGTCTTGATGAGCAGTTCTTC
TRBV15	TRBJ1-1	NA	15	NA	CATSRVAGLNTEAFF	TGTGCCACCAGCAGAGTGGCGGGATTGAACACTGAAGCTTTCTTT
TRBV4-2	TRBJ2-7	TRBD2	14	few	CASSQGLGHYEQYF	TGTGCCAGCAGCCAGGGACTAGGTCACTACGAGCAGTACTTC
TRBV9	TRBJ2-7	NA	14	NA	CASSPVGGDHEQYF	TGTGCCAGCAGTCCTGTGGGGGGAGACCACGAGCAGTACTTC
TRBV6-5	TRBJ2-3	TRBD2	12	NA	CAGSTSPDTQYF	TGTGCCGGGTCGACTAGCCCAGATACGCAGTATTTT
TRBV5-6	TRBJ2-5	NA	15	NA	CASSLGFGGYETQYF	TGTGCCAGCAGCTTGGGGTTCGGTGGGTATGAGACCCAGTACTTC
TRBV7-9	TRBJ2-3	TRBD2	14	NA	CASSQGLVADTQYF	TGTGCCAGCAGCCAAGGACTAGTCGCAGATACGCAGTATTTT
TRBV5-6	TRBJ2-1	NA	14	NA	CASSHRPGDNEQFF	TGTGCCAGCAGCCACCGGCCGGGGGATAATGAGCAGTTCTTC
TRBV7-9	TRBJ2-3	TRBD1	16	NA	CASSMRTGPAGDTQYF	TGTGCCAGCAGCATGAGGACAGGGCCCGCGGGAGATACGCAGTATTTT
TRBV30	TRBJ2-3	NA	11	NA	CAGGGTDTQYF	TGTGCCGGAGGGGGTACAGATACGCAGTATTTT
TRBV29-1	TRBJ2-7	TRBD1	13	once	CSVAGTGGYEQYF	TGCAGCGTAGCGGGGACAGGGGGCTACGAGCAGTACTTC
TRBV12-2	TRBJ1-6	NA	19	few	CASRLKDYLKFSYNSPLHF	TGTGCAAGTCGCTTAAAAGATTACCTTAAGTTCTCCTATAATTCACCCCTCCACTTT
TRBV7-9	TRBJ2-4	NA	15	NA	CASSLAGLSKNIQYF	TGTGCCAGCAGCTTGGCAGGGTTATCCAAAAACATTCAGTACTTC
TRBV6-1	TRBJ2-1	NA	14	NA	CASTHRAKRDEQFF	TGTGCCAGCACCCACAGGGCCAAACGCGATGAGCAGTTCTTC
TRBV27	TRBJ1-5	NA	12	NA	CASSPGNQPQHF	TGTGCCAGCAGTCCGGGCAATCAGCCCCAGCATTTT
TRBV2	TRBJ2-7	NA	12	NA	CARGQGGYEQYF	TGTGCCCGGGGCCAGGGGGGCTACGAGCAGTACTTC
TRBV5-1	TRBJ2-5	NA	13	NA	CASSLGIQETQYF	TGCGCCAGCAGCTTGGGTATACAAGAGACCCAGTACTTC
TRBV2	TRBJ2-1	TRBD2	16	once	CASSYGLAGLSREQFF	TGTGCCAGCAGTTACGGACTAGCGGGGTTATCCAGAGAGCAGTTCTTC
TRBV15	TRBJ2-7	NA	13	NA	CATSRGSSYEQYF	TGTGCCACCAGCAGGGGGTCCAGCTACGAGCAGTACTTC
TRBV13	TRBJ2-3	NA	15	NA	CASSTPVRSTDTQYF	TGTGCCAGCAGCACGCCGGTCCGGAGCACAGATACGCAGTATTTT
TRBV5-1	TRBJ1-1	NA	12	NA	CASSQTGTEAFF	TGCGCCAGCAGCCAAACAGGGACTGAAGCTTTCTTT
TRBV7-9	TRBJ1-5	TRBD1	15	once	CASSSTGGFNQPQHF	TGTGCCAGCAGCTCCACAGGGGGTTTCAATCAGCCCCAGCATTTT